Following are 17 T cell receptor beta chains from one sample sequenced in a study of cytomegalovirus exposure and HLA in healthy donors. Both 60 Vbeta primers and 13 Jbeta primers went into the PCR. Clones were read by immunoSEQ multiplex PCR, and TCRdb kept only the in-frame ones, dropping some. The table lists around 110,000 clones, about 69% of them singletons, with 1.5% to 2% in the top ten. The material sequenced was PBMCs. The receptors originated from a woman younger than 35 in good health and CMV-seronegative.

The CDR3 loop reads CASSPSTQGAGELFF. The DNA of the CDR3 is TGTGCCAGCAGTCCCTCGACCCAGGGCGCCGGGGAGCTGTTTTTT. This chain uses TRBV6-1 with TRBJ2-2, with D possibly TRBD1 on 5 matching bases. The CDR3 has 15 amino acids. The germline V gene encodes CDR1 MNHNS and CDR2 SASEGT. The ends were cut back, 5 bases at V and 6 bases at J, with 16 bases in the middle.

This clone was seen a few times. The chain is built from TRBV7-6 and TRBJ2-7, with D possibly TRBD2 on 5 matching bases. The CDR3 is made up of 14 amino acids. Per the germline V gene, CDR1 is SGHVS and CDR2 is FNYEAQ. With 6 bases removed from V and 0 bases from J, the gap between germline ends came to 12 bases. CDR3 sequence reads: CASSQRAGSYEQYF. DNA of the CDR3: TGTGCCAGCAGTCAGAGGGCAGGCTCCTACGAGCAGTACTTC.

The rearrangement uses TRBV30 and TRBJ1-2, with TRBD1 identical over 8 bases. J lost 12 bases, V lost 2 bases, and 14 bases had no gene match. Looked up from germline, CDR1 is GTSNPN and CDR2 is SVGIG (reference sequence). There are 14 residues in the CDR3. In DNA form, the CDR3 reads TGTGCCTGGAGTTTGCCGGACAGGGTGAAGGGCCACACCTTC. This gives the protein CAWSLPDRVKGHTF.

The chain combines TRBV7-2 with TRBJ2-3; D not certain. This CDR3 spans 15 amino acids. Trimming stripped 5 bases from V and 6 bases from J, with 18 bases between. The germline gives CDR1 SGHTA, CDR2 FQGNSA. CDR3 DNA sequence: TGTGCCAGCAGCCAGAAGCGAATTTCATCCGATACGCAGTATTTT. It encodes CASSQKRISSDTQYF.

This clone was seen just once. The V gene is TRBV19, the J gene TRBJ1-1; 11 bases align to TRBD1. Germline CDR1 and CDR2: LNHDA and SQIVND (reference sequence). V dropped 6 bases and J dropped 6; count of bases not matched to a gene: 9. The CDR3 is 15 residues long. The DNA of the CDR3 is TGTGCCAGTAGCCCGGGACAGGGGGTTATCGCTGAAGCTTTCTTT. Encoded protein: CASSPGQGVIAEAFF.

V gene TRBV6-5 combines with J gene TRBJ1-1; 7 positions match TRBD1. CDR1 is MNHEY and CDR2 is SVGAGI in the germline V gene. V lost 10 bases, J lost 0 bases, and 5 bases stayed unmatched. This CDR3 is built from 13 residues. CDR3 DNA: TGTGCCACAAGGGACAGAATGAACACTGAAGCTTTCTTT. Translated, it gives CATRDRMNTEAFF.

The chain recombines TRBV4-2 with TRBJ2-7; weak D call: TRBD2 (6 bases). CDR3 length equals 15 residues. Per germline, CDR1 LGHNA and CDR2 YNFKEQ. Trimming pared 0 bases from V and 3 bases from J, leaving 12 bases between. The CDR3 reads CASSQEEGLVYEQYF. The CDR3 DNA reads as TGTGCCAGCAGCCAAGAGGAGGGACTGGTCTACGAGCAGTACTTC.

V and J are TRBV11-2 and TRBJ2-1, with D possibly TRBD2 on 6 matching bases. Trimming pared 5 bases from V and 0 bases from J, leaving 8 bases between. This CDR3 contains 14 residues. Germline assignment: CDR1 SGHAT and CDR2 FQNNGV. For the CDR3, the DNA is TGTGCCAGCAGCGCTAGCGCCTCCTACAATGAGCAGTTCTTC. It codes for CASSASASYNEQFF.

This clone was detected once. The chain carries TRBV15 and TRBJ1-2, with 8 nucleotides matching TRBD1. Germline V gene lookup returns CDR1 LNHNV and CDR2 YYDKDF (reference sequence). The trim removed 3 bases at V and 4 bases at J, leaving 4 bases unmatched. This CDR3 region has 14 residues. CDR3 region: CATSRRTGSYGYTF. CDR3 sequence (DNA): TGTGCCACCAGCAGGAGGACAGGGTCCTATGGCTACACCTTC. The full variable domain, with the rest looked up from reference TRBV15 and TRBJ1-2, is DAMVIQNPRYQVTQFGKPVTLSCSQTLNHNVMYWYQQKSSQAPKLLFHYYDKDFNNEADTPDNFQSRRPNTSFCFLDIRSPGLGDTAMYLCATSRRTGSYGYTFGSGTRLTVV.

The genes are TRBV6-5 and TRBJ2-1; 11 bases fit TRBD1. The CDR3 is made up of 13 amino acids. Germline values: CDR1 MNHEY, CDR2 SVGAGI. The junction had 5 bases not matched to a gene; V was cut back by 2 bases and J by 14 bases. This CDR3 reads CASSYRAGQGEFF. The CDR3 DNA is TGTGCCAGCAGTTACAGGGCGGGACAGGGGGAGTTCTTC.

The chain links TRBV2 to TRBJ1-1, with 11 bases lining up with TRBD1. This CDR3 comprises 14 residues. The germline V gene has CDR1 SNHLY and CDR2 FYNNEI. V lost 6 bases, J lost 5 bases, and 5 bases stayed unmatched. The CDR3 nucleotides read TGTGCCAGCAGGGGGACAGGGGGATTAACTGAAGCTTTCTTT. Protein product: CASRGTGGLTEAFF.

The chain combines TRBV29-1 with TRBJ2-1; 9 bases are shared with TRBD2. J lost 7 bases, V lost 7 bases, and 14 bases had no gene match. CDR1 and CDR2 from the germline V gene are SQVTM and ANQGSEA. CDR3 size: 15 residues. The DNA for the CDR3 is TGCAGCGGACTAGCGGACCGGTGGGGGGGGAATGAGCAGTTCTTC. It encodes CSGLADRWGGNEQFF.

The table lists this clone with a few counts. V is TRBV6-4 and J is TRBJ2-1, with 9 positions matching TRBD2. Looked up from germline, CDR1 is MRHNA and CDR2 is SNTAGT. The CDR3 loop spans 13 amino acids. The J segment lost 9 bases and the V segment lost 5 bases, leaving 5 bases of the junction unmatched. The CDR3 reads CASSLAGDLEQFF. In DNA form, the CDR3 reads TGTGCCAGCAGTTTAGCGGGGGATCTTGAGCAGTTCTTC.

This clone came up once. The rearrangement joins TRBV14 to TRBJ2-5, with a possible D match to TRBD1 (6 bases). CDR1 and CDR2 from the germline V gene are SGHDN and FVKESK. The V end lost 4 bases, the J end lost 5 bases, and 17 bases lay between the germline ends. The CDR3 length is 15 residues. This chain's CDR3 is CASSPNTGRGETQYF. The CDR3 region has the DNA TGTGCCAGCAGCCCAAACACGGGTAGGGGGGAGACCCAGTACTTC.

The rearrangement joins TRBV27 to TRBJ1-2; 9 positions match TRBD1. V gave up 8 bases and J gave up 6 bases; unmatched junction bases: 10. Germline V gene sequence: CDR1 MNHEY, CDR2 SMNVEV (reference sequence). The CDR3 covers 14 residues. The CDR3, as DNA: TGTGCCAGCCTATCCTTAGGGACAGGGAATGGCTACACCTTC. Amino acids: CASLSLGTGNGYTF.

The chain joins TRBV7-8 to TRBJ1-1; D gene uncertain. The CDR3 covers 14 residues. Trimming cost V 5 bases and J 1 base, with 11 bases left between them. The germline V gene has CDR1 SGHVS and CDR2 FQNEAQ. The CDR3 DNA follows: TGTGCCAGCAGCCGGAGCCCGGCGAACACTGAAGCTTTCTTT. Encoded protein: CASSRSPANTEAFF.

The V call is TRBV10-3, the J call TRBJ1-2; D possibly corresponds to TRBD1 (5 bases). The CDR3 contains 16 residues. Germline CDR1 and CDR2: ENHRY and SYGVKD. The V and J ends lost 6 bases and 3 bases respectively, with 20 bases between them. The CDR3 nucleotides are TGTGCCATCAGCGGACAAGCAGGGATCGTCGACTATGGCTACACCTTC. Protein sequence: CAISGQAGIVDYGYTF.